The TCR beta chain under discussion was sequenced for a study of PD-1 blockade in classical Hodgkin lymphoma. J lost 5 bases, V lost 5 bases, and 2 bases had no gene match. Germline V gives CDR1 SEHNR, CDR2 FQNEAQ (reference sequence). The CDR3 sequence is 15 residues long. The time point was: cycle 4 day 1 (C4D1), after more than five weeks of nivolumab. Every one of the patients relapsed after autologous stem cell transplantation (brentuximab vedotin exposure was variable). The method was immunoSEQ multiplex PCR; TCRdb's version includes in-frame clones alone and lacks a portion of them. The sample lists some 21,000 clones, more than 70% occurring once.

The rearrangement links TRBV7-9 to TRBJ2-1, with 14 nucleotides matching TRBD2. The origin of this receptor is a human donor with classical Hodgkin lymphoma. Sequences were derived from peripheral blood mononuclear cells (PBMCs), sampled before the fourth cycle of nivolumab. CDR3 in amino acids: CASSEGLAGDNEQFF. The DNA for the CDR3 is TGTGCCAGCAGCGAGGGACTAGCGGGAGACAATGAGCAGTTCTTC.